The 15 T cell receptor beta chains presented below share a single source sample, sequenced in a study of T cells in Graves' hyperthyroidism and ophthalmopathy. Regions amplified from RNA transcripts were the TCR beta CDR3 regions. During a first-round RT-PCR of the TCR CDR3, the HTBI primer set was used. TCRdb re-called the multiplex PCR reads through MiXCR, storing one row per CDR3 protein. The table lists roughly 500,000 distinct CDR3 sequences, more than 45% of them singletons. Source material: peripheral blood or thyroid tissue (not recorded which). The receptor source for this set is an adult woman with Graves' disease, either hyperthyroidism or ophthalmopathy (not recorded which).

The chain links TRBV2 to TRBJ1-2; tentatively, D is TRBD1 (6 bases). The V end was cut by 6 bases, the J end by 6 bases, with 20 bases between. Germline V gene data show CDR1 as SNHLY and CDR2 as FYNNEI. CDR3 length equals 15 residues. The CDR3: CASSTNPGADDGYTF. In DNA, the CDR3 is TGTGCCAGCAGCACTAATCCAGGGGCAGACGATGGCTACACCTTC.

As to this clonotype: At one end the junction does not follow the germline gene, possibly because of a read error. Here the CDR3 DNA reads TGCGCCAGCACCAAGGGGACAGGGGCACTCTATGGCTACACCTTC. Residues: CASTKGTGALYGYTF. This chain uses TRBV25-1 with TRBJ1-2, with TRBD1 matching 10 bases. Germline CDR1 is MGHDK and CDR2 is SYGVNS. This CDR3 is 15 amino acids long.

In its sample, this clonotype was seen a few times. The chain uses TRBV2 and TRBJ2-1; D possibly corresponds to TRBD2 (6 bases). Germline CDR1 is SNHLY and CDR2 is FYNNEI. V dropped 8 bases and J dropped 10 bases, with 15 bases sitting between them. This CDR3 region has 12 residues. The CDR3 loop reads CASLGGDWEQFF. Written as DNA, the CDR3 is TGTGCCAGCCTCGGCGGGGATTGGGAGCAGTTCTTC.

This clonotype was seen at least ten times. The chain has TRBV24-1 and TRBJ2-5; 8 nucleotides match TRBD1. Germline V CDR1 and CDR2: KGHDR, SFDVKD. Trimming cost V 0 bases and J 2 bases; bases outside gene matches: 4. The CDR3 is 16 residues long. CDR3 nucleotides: TGTGCCACCAGTGATTTGCCCGGGACAGGTCAAGAGACCCAGTACTTC. This translates into CATSDLPGTGQETQYF.

The genes are TRBV4-2 and TRBJ2-2; D ambiguous. From germline, CDR1 is LGHNA and CDR2 YNFKEQ. The V end lost 3 bases, the J end lost 2 bases, and 10 bases lay between the germline ends. The CDR3 spans 15 residues. CDR3 nucleotides: TGTGCCAGCAGCCATGAAGGTGGAAACACCGGGGAGCTGTTTTTT. Translating gives CASSHEGGNTGELFF.

In this sample, this clonotype turned up a few times. This may come from a read error, since a much larger clone is one base off. The rearrangement joins TRBV7-9 to TRBJ1-1; unclear D gene. This CDR3 is built from 12 residues. CDR1 and CDR2 from the germline V gene are SEHNR and FQNEAQ (reference sequence). The ends were cut back, 5 bases at V and 11 bases at J, with 15 bases in the middle. The CDR3 region has the DNA TGTGCCAGCAGCCCCCGGAGGCCGAGGGCTTTCTTT. This sequence encodes CASSPRRPRAFF.

To note about this clonotype: An end of the junction does not agree with germline; a read error may underlie this. J is TRBJ1-2 and V is TRBV4-1; D gene uncertain. Germline V CDR1 and CDR2: MGHRA, YSYEKL. The CDR3 is 15 amino acids. The CDR3 bases are TGCACCAGCAGCCAAGATCGGCAGGCTAACCATGGCTACACCTTC. Translated: CTSSQDRQANHGYTF.

This clonotype has ten or more counts. J is TRBJ2-7 and V is TRBV15, with D perhaps matching TRBD1 or TRBD2 (5 bases each). V was shortened by 7 bases and J by 7 bases, with 17 bases between the two germline ends. This CDR3 spans 13 amino acids. From germline, CDR1 is LNHNV and CDR2 YYDKDF (reference sequence). The CDR3 DNA follows: TGTGCCACCACCCGAGCTGGGGGAAGGGAGCAGTACTTC. It translates to CATTRAGGREQYF.

This sequence joins TRBV7-6 and TRBJ2-6, with a tentative D call TRBD1 (6 bases). The CDR3 covers 24 residues. V gave up 0 bases and J gave up 0 bases, with 30 bases separating them. CDR1 and CDR2 from the germline V gene are SGHVS and FNYEAQ. The DNA for the CDR3 is TGTGCCAGCAGCTTAGCCCTGGGGCAGCCCGCCAGTAGTAGGGGGTACTCTGGGGCCAACGTCCTGACTTTC. This encodes CASSLALGQPASSRGYSGANVLTF.

This chain links TRBV7-3 with TRBJ2-7, with D tentatively TRBD2 (6 bases). Per germline, CDR1 SGHTA and CDR2 FQGTGA. Trimming removed 6 bases from V and 7 bases from J, with 22 bases in between. The length of the CDR3 is 15 residues. CDR3 in amino acids: CASSPASGWGEEQYF. As DNA, the CDR3 is TGTGCCAGCAGTCCTGCCAGTGGGTGGGGGGAAGAGCAGTACTTC.

This clonotype came up many times. The chain links TRBV2 to TRBJ1-3; D not certain. Germline CDR1 reads SNHLY; CDR2 reads FYNNEI. The CDR3 extends over 15 amino acids. V was shortened by 6 bases and J by 3 bases, with 15 bases between the two germline ends. The CDR3, as DNA: TGTGCCAGCAGACCAGTGGGCGCCCATGGAAACACCATATATTTT. Protein product: CASRPVGAHGNTIYF.

Comments on this clonotype: At one end the junction does not follow the germline gene, possibly because of a read error. V and J are TRBV5-1 and TRBJ2-5; D not certain. The CDR3 extends over 12 amino acids. Germline CDR1 reads SGHRS; CDR2 reads YFSETQ. Here the CDR3 reads CASSLASKTQYF. CDR3 bases: TGTGCCAGCAGCTTGGCCTCAAAGACCCAGTACTTC.

This clonotype has at least ten counts. V gene TRBV7-2 combines with J gene TRBJ2-2; D tentatively reads TRBD1 or TRBD2 (5 bases each). The CDR3 is made up of 16 amino acids. V was shortened by 7 bases and J by 13 bases, with 28 bases between the two germline ends. Germline CDR1 reads SGHTA; CDR2 reads FQGNSA. The CDR3 nucleotides read TGTGCCAGCACCCTTCAAGGCCCCCGGGGCTGGGGAGCGCTGTTTTTT. The encoded protein is CASTLQGPRGWGALFF.

This clonotype was recorded at least ten times. CDR3 bases: TGTGCCAGCAGCTTTGGGACTAGCGGACAAGAGACCCAGTACTTC. Translating it yields CASSFGTSGQETQYF. The V gene is TRBV6-5, the J gene TRBJ2-5; 11 nucleotides line up with TRBD2. CDR3 size: 15 residues. Per germline, CDR1 MNHEY and CDR2 SVGAGI. V was clipped by 6 bases and J by 2 bases; unmatched bases: 5.

The chain couples TRBV5-6 to TRBJ1-1; D gene unclear. Trimming took 0 bases from V and 1 from J, leaving 7 bases between them. The CDR3 spans 14 residues. Germline CDR1 is SGHDT and CDR2 is YYEEEE. CDR3: CASSLEWANTEAFF. The CDR3 DNA follows: TGTGCCAGCAGCTTGGAATGGGCGAACACTGAAGCTTTCTTT.